This T cell receptor beta chain was recovered during a study of cytomegalovirus exposure and HLA in healthy donors. The table came from immunoSEQ multiplex PCR; TCRdb's copy has only in-frame clones and leaves some out. The profile shows about 360,000 clones, 75% to 90% of them singletons. Separate from the roughly 720-subject first cohort was the roughly 130-subject validation cohort, to which the donors belonged. Germline CDR1 and CDR2: SGHRS and YFSETQ. The CDR3 is made up of 15 amino acids. V lost 2 bases to trimming and J lost 2 bases; unmatched junction nucleotides: 4. The sequencing sample was made of PBMCs. This clonotype was obtained from a young woman in good health and CMV-seronegative. The genes are TRBV5-1 and TRBJ1-1, with TRBD1 matching over 9 bases. The CDR3 coding sequence is TGCGCCAGCAGCTTTACAGGGGGCGGTAACACTGAAGCTTTCTTT. It yields the protein CASSFTGGGNTEAFF.